The source of this TCR beta chain is a study of T cells in pancreatic ductal adenocarcinoma. Study findings and constraints: Blood had more productive templates and around 8.2-fold more unique clonotypes than tumor. The resected cohort was biased toward the minority with early-stage disease. Tumors hold more CD45RO+ effector T cells, which may bias toward lower diversity. Blood clonality (roughly 0.07) did not differ significantly from tumor (about 0.11).

Germline CDR1 reads MNHNY; CDR2 reads SVGAGI (reference sequence). V lost 2 bases and J lost 1, with 8 bases in between. CDR3 length: 14 residues. This table comes from immunoSEQ multiplex PCR, and its TCRdb copy is limited to in-frame clones, with some not included. In the table there are roughly 16,000 clones, about 90% of which are singletons. Selected pancreatic ductal adenocarcinoma patients had undergone surgery without neoadjuvant therapy. In regard to this clone: Its matching antigen is unknown.

This TCR was sampled from a human donor with pancreatic ductal adenocarcinoma. The source material was PBMCs. V and J are TRBV6-6 and TRBJ1-1, with no clear D. DNA for the CDR3: TGTGCCAGCAGTTACGGGCAGCCGAACACTGAAGCTTTCTTT. Translating it yields CASSYGQPNTEAFF.